The 10 T cell receptor beta chains given below trace back to one sample, sequenced in a study of blood T cell repertoires in COVID-19. Assay used: immunoSEQ multiplex PCR; TCRdb lists only in-frame clones, some missing. Of about 180,000 clones in the sample, about 83% are singletons; the top ten hold 12%. What was sequenced was peripheral blood. All receptors derive from a woman in her 70s with COVID-19, enrolled during active disease.

The chain employs TRBV19 and TRBJ2-3, with 7 bases identical to TRBD2. This CDR3 is 15 amino acids long. Germline values: CDR1 LNHDA, CDR2 SQIVND (reference sequence). V shed 3 bases, J shed 4 bases, and the junction held 7 bases outside the gene matches. CDR3 DNA sequence: TGTGCCAGTAGTATCCCCAGCGGGACGGCAGATACGCAGTATTTT. Protein: CASSIPSGTADTQYF. Full variable domain (missing parts from reference TRBV19 and TRBJ2-3): DGGITQSPKYLFRKEGQNVTLSCEQNLNHDAMYWYRQDPGQGLRLIYYSQIVNDFQKGDIAEGYSVSREKKESFPLTVTSAQKNPTAFYLCASSIPSGTADTQYFGPGTRLTVL.

This chain links TRBV18 with TRBJ1-3; possibly TRBD1 for D (6 bases). In germline, CDR1 is KGHSH, CDR2 LQKENI. The V and J ends lost 2 bases and 4 bases respectively, with 21 bases between them. This CDR3 is built from 18 residues. Here the CDR3 DNA reads TGTGCCAGCTCACCATACCAACCACAGGGAGCTTCAGGAAACACCATATATTTT. This sequence encodes CASSPYQPQGASGNTIYF.

This clone was seen more than once but under ten times. The chain carries TRBV14 and TRBJ2-7, with TRBD1 matching 7 bases. With 1 base clipped from V and 3 bases from J, the junction kept 6 bases outside the gene matches. Germline CDR1 reads SGHDN; CDR2 reads FVKESK. The CDR3 consists of 15 residues. The CDR3 here is CASSQGDSRVYEQYF. Here the CDR3 DNA reads TGTGCCAGCAGCCAAGGGGACAGTCGCGTCTACGAGCAGTACTTC. The full variable domain, completed using reference TRBV14 and TRBJ2-7, is EAGVTQFPSHSVIEKGQTVTLRCDPISGHDNLYWYRRVMGKEIKFLLHFVKESKQDESGMPNNRFLAERTGGTYSTLKVQPAELEDSGVYFCASSQGDSRVYEQYFGPGTRLTVT.

V usage is TRBV5-6 and J usage is TRBJ1-5; D uncertain. The V gene's germline CDR1 is SGHDT and CDR2 YYEEEE. The CDR3 contains 15 residues. V was pared by 0 bases and J by 4 bases, with 11 bases between. The CDR3 reads CASSLGGSGNQPQHF. CDR3 coding DNA: TGTGCCAGCAGCTTGGGTGGTTCCGGGAATCAGCCCCAGCATTTT.

The chain recombines TRBV5-1 with TRBJ2-1, with no clear D. The CDR3 has 12 residues. Germline CDR1 reads SGHRS; CDR2 reads YFSETQ. Trimming cost V 2 bases and J 7 bases, with 7 bases left between them. CDR3 nucleotides: TGCGCCAGCAGCTTTGAAGCGAATGAGCAGTTCTTC. It is translated as CASSFEANEQFF. Complete variable domain (other parts from reference TRBV5-1 and TRBJ2-1): KAGVTQTPRYLIKTRGQQVTLSCSPISGHRSVSWYQQTPGQGLQFLFEYFSETQRNKGNFPGRFSGRQFSNSRSEMNVSTLELGDSALYLCASSFEANEQFFGPGTRLTVL.

The chain links TRBV10-3 to TRBJ1-4; no clear D gene. The germline V and J ends were trimmed by 2 bases and 0 bases, with 13 bases remaining between them. This CDR3 comprises 17 residues. Germline V gives CDR1 ENHRY, CDR2 SYGVKD. This chain's CDR3 is CAISERRHDATNEKLFF. CDR3 DNA sequence: TGTGCCATCAGTGAGCGCCGACACGATGCAACTAATGAAAAACTGTTTTTT.

This chain uses TRBV30 with TRBJ2-7; 8 nucleotides match TRBD1. Germline V CDR1 and CDR2: GTSNPN, SVGIG (reference sequence). The ends lost 4 bases at V and 0 bases at J; junction bases unmatched: 2. The length of the CDR3 is 13 residues. The CDR3: CAWTGQVSYEQYF. CDR3 nucleotides: TGTGCCTGGACGGGACAGGTCTCCTACGAGCAGTACTTC.

The chain has TRBV7-3 and TRBJ2-7; TRBD1 might be the D (5 bases). Trimming took off 2 bases at V and 0 bases at J, with 11 bases between the two ends. The length of the CDR3 is 15 residues. Germline CDR1 reads SGHTA; CDR2 reads FQGTGA. The CDR3: CASSLGASSSYEQYF. The CDR3 DNA reads TGTGCCAGCAGCTTAGGGGCCAGTTCCTCCTACGAGCAGTACTTC.

This clone was observed a single time. DNA for the CDR3: TGTGCCACCAGTGATGTGTCGGGCACAGATACGCAGTATTTT. Its translation: CATSDVSGTDTQYF. The genes are TRBV24-1 and TRBJ2-3, with no clear D. CDR1 is KGHDR and CDR2 is SFDVKD in the germline V gene. The germline V and J ends were trimmed by 3 bases and 1 base, with 7 bases remaining between them. The CDR3 covers 14 residues.

The gene calls are TRBV6-2 or TRBV6-3 and TRBJ2-3; 10 bases align to TRBD2. Germline CDR1 reads MNHEY; CDR2 reads SVGEGT. The CDR3 runs to 17 residues. After removal of 5 bases from V and 4 bases from J, the junction contained 12 bases not matched to a gene. CDR3 in DNA: TGTGCCAGCAGTAAAGGAGAGCTAGCGGGAGTTTCAGATACGCAGTATTTT. Amino acid sequence: CASSKGELAGVSDTQYF.